This T cell receptor (beta chain) was sequenced during a study of blood T cells in healthy people across ages. Per sample, no less than 5 micrograms of total RNA were extracted. Study results and limitations: Age advanced and TCR beta diversity per million T cells fell, roughly linearly. Leaving the PBMCs unsorted stopped any conclusive comparison of naive versus antigen-experienced cells. Higher diversity and more naive CD4+ cells were features of long-lived donors, compared to aged donors.

In the case of this clonotype: Its cognate antigen is unknown.

With a J-beta primer mix and a sample-barcoded 5' primer, a second PCR ran about 7 to 11 cycles. Each CDR3 protein is one row after TCRdb ran MiXCR on the 5' RACE reads. Here the sample spans about 1.5 million distinct CDR3 sequences, approximately 38% being singletons. Germline V lookup: CDR1 DFQATT, CDR2 SNEGSKA (reference sequence). The CDR3 has 16 amino acids. J was trimmed by 2 bases and V by 5 bases; bases with no gene match: 11. The receptor comes from a woman between 18 and 30 years old in good health. This chain joins TRBV20-1 and TRBJ1-3; 8 bases fit TRBD1. The specimen sequenced was blood. CDR3 loop: CSAPSRARGPGNTIYF. In DNA form, the CDR3 reads TGCAGTGCTCCCTCGAGGGCCAGGGGGCCTGGAAACACCATATATTTT.